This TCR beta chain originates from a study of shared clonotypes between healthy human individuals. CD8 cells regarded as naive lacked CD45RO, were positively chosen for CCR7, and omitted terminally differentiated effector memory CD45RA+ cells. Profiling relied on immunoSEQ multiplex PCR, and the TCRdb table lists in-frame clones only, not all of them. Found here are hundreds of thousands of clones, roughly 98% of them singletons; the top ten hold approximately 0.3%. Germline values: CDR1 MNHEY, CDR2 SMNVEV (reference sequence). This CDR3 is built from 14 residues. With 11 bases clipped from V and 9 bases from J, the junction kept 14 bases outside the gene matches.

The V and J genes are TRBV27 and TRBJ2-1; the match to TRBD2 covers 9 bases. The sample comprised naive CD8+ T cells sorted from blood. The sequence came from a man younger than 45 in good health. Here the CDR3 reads CAVGREGRFSEQFF. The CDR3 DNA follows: TGTGCCGTCGGGCGGGAGGGCCGTTTCAGTGAGCAGTTCTTC.